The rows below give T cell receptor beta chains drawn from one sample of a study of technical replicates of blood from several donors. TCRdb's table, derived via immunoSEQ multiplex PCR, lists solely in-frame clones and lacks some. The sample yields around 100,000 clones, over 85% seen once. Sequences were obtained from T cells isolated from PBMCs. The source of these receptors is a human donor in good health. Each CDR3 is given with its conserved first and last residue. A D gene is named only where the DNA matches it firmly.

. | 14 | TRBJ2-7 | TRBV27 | TGTGCCAGCAGTTTAACAGGGTCTTTTAACGAGCAGTACTTC | CASSLTGSFNEQYF
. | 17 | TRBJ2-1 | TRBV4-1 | TGCGCCAGCAGCCAGATGGGTTTAGGGAGCTCCTACAATGAGCAGTTCTTC | CASSQMGLGSSYNEQFF
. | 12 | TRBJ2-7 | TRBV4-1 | TGCGCCAGCAGCCTTGGGAGTTCCGAGCAGTACTTC | CASSLGSSEQYF
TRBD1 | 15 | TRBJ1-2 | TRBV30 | TGTGCCTGGAGTGGATTAGGGGGCCATAACTATGGCTACACCTTC | CAWSGLGGHNYGYTF
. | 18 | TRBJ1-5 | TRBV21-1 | TGTGCCAGCAGCACCCCGGGACAAATAACGCAGGGCAATCAGCCCCAGCATTTT | CASSTPGQITQGNQPQHF
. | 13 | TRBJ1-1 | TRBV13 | TGTGCCAGCAGCTTTGGTCTGGGGGAGGGAGCTTTCTTT | CASSFGLGEGAFF
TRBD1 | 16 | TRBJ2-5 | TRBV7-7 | TGTGCTAGCAGCCAAACGACAGGGGGGTACCAAGAGACCCAGTACTTC | CASSQTTGGYQETQYF
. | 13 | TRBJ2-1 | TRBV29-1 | TGCAGCGTAGAGGACAGCAACATTAATGAGCAGTTCTTC | CSVEDSNINEQFF
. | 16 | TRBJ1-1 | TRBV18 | TGTGCCAGCTCACCACCGTCACAGATCATGAACACTGAAGCTTTCTTT | CASSPPSQIMNTEAFF
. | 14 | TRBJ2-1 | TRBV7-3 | TGTGCCAGCAGCCCCGGATCGGGGTACAATGAGCAGTTCTTC | CASSPGSGYNEQFF
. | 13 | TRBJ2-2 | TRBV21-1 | TGTGCCCCCCCGGACAGGTCCACCGGGGAGCTGTTTTTT | CAPPDRSTGELFF
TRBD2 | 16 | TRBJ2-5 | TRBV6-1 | TGTGCCAGCAGTGAGTCTAGGGTACTAGCGGGAGAGACCCAGTACTTC | CASSESRVLAGETQYF
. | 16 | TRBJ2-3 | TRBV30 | TGTGCCTGGAGTCCCTGGGGGGACTTAGAAGCAGATACGCAGTATTTT | CAWSPWGDLEADTQYF
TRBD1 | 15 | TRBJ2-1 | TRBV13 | TGTGCCAGCAGCTTATTGACAGGGGGATACAATGAGCAGTTCTTC | CASSLLTGGYNEQFF
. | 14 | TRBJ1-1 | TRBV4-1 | TGCGCCAGCAGCCAAGGTCCGGGTGACACTGAAGCTTTCTTT | CASSQGPGDTEAFF
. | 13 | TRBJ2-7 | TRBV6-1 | TGTGCCAGCACTGGACAGTACTCCTACGAGCAGTACTTC | CASTGQYSYEQYF
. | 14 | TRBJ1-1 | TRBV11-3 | TGTGCCAGCAGTGGTGGCATTTCGAACACTGAAGCTTTCTTT | CASSGGISNTEAFF
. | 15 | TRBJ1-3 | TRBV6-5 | TGTGCCGGCGTCTCGGCCAAGGAGTTTGGAAACACCATATATTTT | CAGVSAKEFGNTIYF
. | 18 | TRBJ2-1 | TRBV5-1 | TGCGCCAGCAGCTTCGACAGGGGACTAGCAGAAAAATACAATGAGCAGTTCTTC | CASSFDRGLAEKYNEQFF
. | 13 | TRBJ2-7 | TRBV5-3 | TGTGCCAGAAGCTTGACACAAAGCGACGAGCAGTACTTC | CARSLTQSDEQYF
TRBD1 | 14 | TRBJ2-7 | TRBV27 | TGTGCCAGCAGCCCAGGACAGGCCGGCCACGAGCAGTACTTC | CASSPGQAGHEQYF
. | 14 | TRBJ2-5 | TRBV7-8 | TGTGCCAGCAGCTTGCACGGAGCCCAAGAGACCCAGTACTTC | CASSLHGAQETQYF
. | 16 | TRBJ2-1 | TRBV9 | TGTGCCAGCAGCGTTGAAACAGGGTACTCCTACAATGAGCAGTTCTTC | CASSVETGYSYNEQFF
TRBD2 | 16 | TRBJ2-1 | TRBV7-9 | TGTGCCACCGGGAGGGGGGGACTGGATAACTACAATGAGCAGTTCTTC | CATGRGGLDNYNEQFF